Shown below are 18 T cell receptor beta chains from a single sample sequenced in a study of blood T cell repertoires in COVID-19. Only in-frame clones appear in the TCRdb table, and some are missing; sequencing was by immunoSEQ multiplex PCR. This sample has some 120,000 clones, with roughly 79% found just once. Sequencing was carried out using peripheral blood. Source of these receptors: a human donor in a cohort sampled during active COVID-19.

The chain is built from TRBV12-5 and TRBJ2-6, with D unresolved. CDR3 length equals 16 residues. The ends were cut back, 3 bases at V and 3 bases at J, with 12 bases in the middle. Germline values: CDR1 LGHNT, CDR2 FRNRAP. The CDR3 spells CASGFLRSNGANVLTF. Written as DNA, the CDR3 is TGTGCTAGTGGTTTCCTCCGGTCGAATGGGGCCAACGTCCTGACTTTC.

V gene TRBV20-1 combines with J gene TRBJ2-6, with D possibly TRBD2 on 6 matching bases. The CDR3 has 18 amino acids. Germline CDR1 is DFQATT and CDR2 is SNEGSKA (reference sequence). Trimming shortened V by 3 bases and J by 1 base, and 19 bases separated the two germline ends. This chain's CDR3 is CSASTGIGGKSGANVLTF. The CDR3 DNA reads as TGCAGTGCTAGTACCGGGATCGGGGGAAAATCTGGGGCCAACGTCCTGACTTTC.

The genes are TRBV6-5 and TRBJ1-5; 7 bases are shared with TRBD1. The CDR3 is 15 amino acids. The trim removed 5 bases at V and 4 bases at J, leaving 8 bases unmatched. CDR1 and CDR2 from the germline V gene are MNHEY and SVGAGI. The CDR3 sequence: CASSRLGTENQPQHF. The CDR3 region has the DNA TGTGCCAGCAGTCGACTCGGGACAGAGAATCAGCCCCAGCATTTT.

The gene calls are TRBV28 and TRBJ2-7; D perhaps matches TRBD1 (6 bases). Germline-derived CDR1 and CDR2 are MDHEN and SYDVKM. This CDR3 comprises 14 residues. Trimming cost V 7 bases and J 6 bases, with 19 bases left between them. CDR3 DNA sequence: TGTGCCAGCACCCCTCTGGACAGAAAGGGCGAGCAGTACTTC. Protein product: CASTPLDRKGEQYF.

As regards this clone: The same CDR3 also results from other DNA sequences found in this sample. This sequence joins TRBV6-2 or TRBV6-3 and TRBJ2-7, with D possibly matching TRBD1 (5 bases). Trimming removed 2 bases at V and 1 base at J, with 9 bases between. This CDR3 region has 14 residues. Germline CDR1 reads MNHEY; CDR2 reads SVGEGT. The DNA for the CDR3 is TGTGCCAGCAGTTACAGCGCAGGGTCCTACGAGCAGTACTTC. Its protein is CASSYSAGSYEQYF.

The V and J genes are TRBV5-1 and TRBJ2-7; no clear D gene. CDR1 and CDR2 (germline): SGHRS, YFSETQ. V lost 2 bases to trimming and J lost 6 bases, with 18 bases between them. The CDR3 extends over 15 amino acids. CDR3: CASSFAADGGFEQYF. DNA of the CDR3: TGCGCCAGCAGCTTTGCGGCGGATGGCGGTTTCGAGCAGTACTTC.

This clone showed up just a few times. The genes are TRBV28 and TRBJ1-5; no clear D gene. This CDR3 has 12 residues. V dropped 6 bases and J dropped 10 bases, with 13 bases sitting between them. Germline values: CDR1 MDHEN, CDR2 SYDVKM. The CDR3 region has the DNA TGTGCCAGCAGGTACACTCATAGCCCCCAGCATTTT. Residues: CASRYTHSPQHF. Variable domain in full (rest from reference TRBV28 and TRBJ1-5): DVKVTQSSRYLVKRTGEKVFLECVQDMDHENMFWYRQDPGLGLRLIYFSYDVKMKEKGDIPEGYSVSREKKERFSLILESASTNQTSMYLCASRYTHSPQHFGDGTRLSIL.

The chain has TRBV2 and TRBJ1-2; D uncertain. Germline-derived CDR1 and CDR2 are SNHLY and FYNNEI. The CDR3 is made up of 11 amino acids. V gave up 6 bases and J gave up 8 bases, with 10 bases separating them. For the CDR3, the DNA is TGTGCCAGCAGGGAGGCCCAGGGCTACACCTTC. Translating gives CASREAQGYTF.

This chain uses TRBV27 with TRBJ2-7; D gene uncertain. V was pared by 3 bases and J by 6 bases, with 6 bases between. The germline V gene has CDR1 MNHEY and CDR2 SMNVEV (reference sequence). This CDR3 contains 11 residues. The CDR3 nucleotides read TGTGCCAGCAGTTTCGGAGTCGAGCAGTACTTC. Amino acids: CASSFGVEQYF.

This clone was detected only a few times. The chain has TRBV12-1 and TRBJ1-2; TRBD1 was called by the table and not checked on the DNA. TRBV12-1 has pseudogene status. This CDR3 contains 13 residues. The CDR3 DNA reads as TGTGCCAGCGAACAGGACCAAAACTATGGCTACACCTTC. It translates to CASEQDQNYGYTF.

The sample holds a few counts of this clone. The CDR3 DNA reads TGTGCCAGCAGTTTAGGAGGGAAAACTGAAGCTTTCTTT. Encoded protein: CASSLGGKTEAFF. The chain carries TRBV12-3 or TRBV12-4 and TRBJ1-1; D not resolved. The V end was cut by 1 base, the J end by 5 bases, with 8 bases between. The CDR3 is 13 residues long.

The chain links TRBV27 to TRBJ1-1, with a tentative D call TRBD1 (5 bases). Trimming cost V 7 bases and J 3 bases, with 18 bases left between them. CDR1 is MNHEY and CDR2 is SMNVEV in the germline V gene (reference sequence). The CDR3 is 15 amino acids. The CDR3 DNA reads TGTGCCAGCACGAAGCGGGAGGGGAGTTACACTGAAGCTTTCTTT. This gives the protein CASTKREGSYTEAFF.

The CDR3: CASSPPPSGSTDTQYF. CDR3 bases: TGTGCCAGCTCACCACCGCCTAGCGGGAGCACAGATACGCAGTATTTT. The chain combines TRBV18 with TRBJ2-3, with 8 bases aligning to TRBD2. The CDR3 runs 16 residues. CDR1 KGHSH and CDR2 LQKENI come from the germline V gene. J was trimmed by 0 bases and V by 0 bases; bases with no gene match: 2.

This chain joins TRBV27 and TRBJ1-6; 7 nucleotides align to TRBD1. Per germline, CDR1 MNHEY and CDR2 SMNVEV (reference sequence). Unmatched junction bases numbered 19, after V lost 1 base and J lost 10 bases. CDR3 length: 19 residues. CDR3 protein: CASSLFFSGGRQGRSPLHF. The DNA of the CDR3 is TGTGCCAGCAGTTTATTTTTCAGCGGGGGGAGACAGGGAAGATCACCCCTCCACTTT.

The rearrangement uses TRBV5-1 and TRBJ1-4; TRBD1 aligns across 7 bases. The CDR3 is made up of 14 amino acids. The V segment lost 0 bases and the J segment 10 bases; nucleotides outside the gene matches: 6. Germline V gene lookup returns CDR1 SGHRS and CDR2 YFSETQ. The CDR3 loop is CASSLGQGVGKLFF. The DNA of the CDR3 is TGCGCCAGCAGCTTGGGTCAGGGGGTCGGAAAACTGTTTTTT.

This clone was seen a few times. V usage is TRBV6-6 and J usage is TRBJ1-1, with TRBD1 as a possible D gene (5 bases). Trimming stripped 6 bases from V and 1 base from J, with 9 bases between. This CDR3 is built from 13 residues. The germline CDR1 and CDR2 sequences are MNHNY and SVGAGI (reference sequence). The CDR3 DNA sequence: TGTGCCAGCAGCGATGGACAGAACACTGAAGCTTTCTTT. It encodes CASSDGQNTEAFF.

The V call is TRBV7-2, the J call TRBJ2-7; D is undetermined. The CDR3 loop spans 11 amino acids. Germline-derived CDR1 and CDR2 are SGHTA and FQGNSA. Trimming removed 2 bases from V and 3 bases from J, with 2 bases in between. The DNA of the CDR3 is TGTGCCAGCAGCTTATACTACGAGCAGTACTTC. Translating it yields CASSLYYEQYF. The full variable domain, its missing parts supplied by reference TRBV7-2 and TRBJ2-7, is GAGVSQSPSNKVTEKGKDVELRCDPISGHTALYWYRQSLGQGLEFLIYFQGNSAPDKSGLPSDRFSAERTGGSVSTLTIQRTQQEDSAVYLCASSLYYEQYFGPGTRLTVT.

This clone was seen only once. The CDR3 region has the DNA TGTGCCAGTAGTGCCGACAGACCGAGCTCTGGAAACACCATATATTTT. Its protein is CASSADRPSSGNTIYF. The chain links TRBV19 to TRBJ1-3, with D possibly being TRBD1 (5 bases). With 5 bases removed from V and 0 bases from J, the gap between germline ends came to 14 bases. The V gene's germline CDR1 is LNHDA and CDR2 SQIVND (reference sequence). This CDR3 is built from 16 residues. The full variable domain, with the rest looked up from reference TRBV19 and TRBJ1-3, is DGGITQSPKYLFRKEGQNVTLSCEQNLNHDAMYWYRQDPGQGLRLIYYSQIVNDFQKGDIAEGYSVSREKKESFPLTVTSAQKNPTAFYLCASSADRPSSGNTIYFGEGSWLTVV.